A selection of T cell receptor beta chains follows, all from one sample in a study of blood T cell repertoires in COVID-19. Measured with immunoSEQ multiplex PCR; TCRdb has only the in-frame clones, and not every one. The sample carries roughly 300,000 clones, roughly 91% recorded once. The source material was peripheral blood. These receptors came from a woman aged 25 to 45 with COVID-19, enrolled during active disease. Both conserved end residues are part of each CDR3. The order of the fields is CDR3 length, J gene, clone size, V gene, D gene, CDR3 protein, CDR3 DNA. The D gene is left open where the match is weak. A row's size may be missing; if present it is once, few, many or a size class.

len: 14; j_gene: TRBJ1-5; abundance: -; v_gene: TRBV4-1; d_gene: -; CDR3aa: CASSATGGNQPQHF; CDR3nt: TGCGCCAGTTCCGCGACAGGCGGGAATCAGCCCCAGCATTTT
len: 15; j_gene: TRBJ1-6; abundance: -; v_gene: TRBV3-1/TRBV3-2; d_gene: TRBD1; CDR3aa: CASRSRDRGHSPLHF; CDR3nt: TGTGCCAGCAGATCCCGGGACAGGGGACATTCACCCCTCCACTTT
len: 13; j_gene: TRBJ1-5; abundance: -; v_gene: TRBV19; d_gene: TRBD1; CDR3aa: CASSLTGGQPQHF; CDR3nt: TGTGCCAGTAGCCTAACAGGGGGACAGCCCCAGCATTTT
len: 14; j_gene: TRBJ2-5; abundance: -; v_gene: TRBV19; d_gene: -; CDR3aa: CASSIKGFQETQYF; CDR3nt: TGTGCCAGTAGTATCAAGGGGTTCCAAGAGACCCAGTACTTC
len: 14; j_gene: TRBJ2-5; abundance: -; v_gene: TRBV7-2; d_gene: TRBD2; CDR3aa: CASSPGLDQETQYF; CDR3nt: TGTGCCAGCAGCCCGGGACTAGACCAAGAGACCCAGTACTTC
len: 16; j_gene: TRBJ2-1; abundance: -; v_gene: TRBV28; d_gene: -; CDR3aa: CASRPDSSQSYNEQFF; CDR3nt: TGTGCCAGCAGGCCAGACAGTTCCCAGTCATACAATGAGCAGTTCTTC
len: 12; j_gene: TRBJ1-1; abundance: -; v_gene: TRBV11-2; d_gene: -; CDR3aa: CASSLIQGVAFF; CDR3nt: TGTGCCAGCAGCTTGATTCAGGGTGTGGCTTTCTTT
len: 14; j_gene: TRBJ2-1; abundance: -; v_gene: TRBV7-8; d_gene: TRBD2; CDR3aa: CASRGRGGHNEQFF; CDR3nt: TGTGCCAGCAGAGGGCGGGGGGGTCACAATGAGCAGTTCTTC
len: 14; j_gene: TRBJ1-1; abundance: -; v_gene: TRBV19; d_gene: TRBD1; CDR3aa: CASSSNHRDSEAFF; CDR3nt: TGTGCCAGTAGTTCGAATCACCGGGACAGTGAAGCTTTCTTT
len: 13; j_gene: TRBJ1-2; abundance: -; v_gene: TRBV12-3/TRBV12-4; d_gene: -; CDR3aa: CASKLGKDYGYTF; CDR3nt: TGTGCCAGCAAACTAGGGAAGGACTATGGCTACACCTTC
len: 13; j_gene: TRBJ1-1; abundance: -; v_gene: TRBV11-1; d_gene: -; CDR3aa: CASSFIENTEAFF; CDR3nt: TGTGCCAGCAGCTTCATAGAGAACACTGAAGCTTTCTTT
len: 15; j_gene: TRBJ2-5; abundance: -; v_gene: TRBV5-8; d_gene: -; CDR3aa: CASSLGRGTRETQYF; CDR3nt: TGTGCCAGCAGCTTGGGTAGGGGTACCAGAGAGACCCAGTACTTC
len: 15; j_gene: TRBJ2-1; abundance: few; v_gene: TRBV11-3; d_gene: TRBD2; CDR3aa: CASSLTGLAGREQFF; CDR3nt: TGTGCCAGCAGCTTAACGGGCCTAGCGGGGAGGGAGCAGTTCTTC
len: 13; j_gene: TRBJ1-6; abundance: -; v_gene: TRBV11-3; d_gene: -; CDR3aa: CASSYRDYSPLHF; CDR3nt: TGTGCCAGCAGCTACCGCGATTATTCACCCCTCCACTTT
len: 16; j_gene: TRBJ2-5; abundance: -; v_gene: TRBV5-1; d_gene: TRBD2; CDR3aa: CASSSRTSGGLETQYF; CDR3nt: TGCGCCAGCAGCTCCCGGACTAGCGGGGGGTTAGAGACCCAGTACTTC
len: 13; j_gene: TRBJ2-5; abundance: once; v_gene: TRBV30; d_gene: -; CDR3aa: CAWRKGAREGQYF; CDR3nt: TGTGCCTGGAGAAAGGGAGCCAGAGAAGGCCAGTACTTC
len: 14; j_gene: TRBJ2-2; abundance: -; v_gene: TRBV3-1/TRBV3-2; d_gene: TRBD1; CDR3aa: CASRDRAFNGELFF; CDR3nt: TGTGCCAGCAGGGACAGGGCATTCAACGGGGAGCTGTTTTTT
len: 13; j_gene: TRBJ1-1; abundance: -; v_gene: TRBV5-1; d_gene: TRBD1; CDR3aa: CASSGTGGFGAFF; CDR3nt: TGCGCCAGCAGCGGAACAGGGGGTTTTGGAGCTTTCTTT
len: 17; j_gene: TRBJ2-1; abundance: -; v_gene: TRBV29-1; d_gene: TRBD2; CDR3aa: CSVVLALGGGGNNEQFF; CDR3nt: TGCAGCGTTGTTCTGGCTCTGGGCGGCGGGGGGAACAATGAGCAGTTCTTC
len: 11; j_gene: TRBJ1-1; abundance: -; v_gene: TRBV10-2; d_gene: -; CDR3aa: CASRGGFEAFF; CDR3nt: TGCGCCAGCAGGGGCGGGTTCGAAGCTTTCTTT
len: 13; j_gene: TRBJ2-3; abundance: once; v_gene: TRBV2; d_gene: -; CDR3aa: CASSTEDTDTQYF; CDR3nt: TGTGCCAGCAGTACTGAAGACACAGATACGCAGTATTTT
len: 11; j_gene: TRBJ2-3; abundance: -; v_gene: TRBV7-9; d_gene: -; CDR3aa: CASTLGDTQYF; CDR3nt: TGTGCCAGCACCCTAGGAGATACGCAGTATTTT